This record looks at one TCR beta chain sequence and its context. The antigen is not known. The sample originates from a study of cytomegalovirus exposure and HLA in healthy donors. Primers included in the PCR were 60 Vbeta and 13 Jbeta primers. The method was immunoSEQ multiplex PCR; TCRdb's version includes in-frame clones alone and lacks a portion of them. The table shows some 92,000 clones, with around 72% occurring only once. The V gene's germline CDR1 is SGHRS and CDR2 YFSETQ. V lost 7 bases and J 0 bases, leaving 10 bases between the germline ends. The CDR3 is 13 amino acids. Study results and caveats: Among the most significant clusters, several appeared linked to common viral pathogens in a later analysis.

The sequence came from a man aged 18 to 35 in good health and CMV-seropositive. The chain has TRBV5-1 and TRBJ2-5, with a weak D call TRBD2 (5 bases). The specimen sequenced was PBMCs. CDR3 DNA sequence: TGCGCCAGCCTAGGAGGAGACCAAGAGACCCAGTACTTC. This encodes CASLGGDQETQYF.